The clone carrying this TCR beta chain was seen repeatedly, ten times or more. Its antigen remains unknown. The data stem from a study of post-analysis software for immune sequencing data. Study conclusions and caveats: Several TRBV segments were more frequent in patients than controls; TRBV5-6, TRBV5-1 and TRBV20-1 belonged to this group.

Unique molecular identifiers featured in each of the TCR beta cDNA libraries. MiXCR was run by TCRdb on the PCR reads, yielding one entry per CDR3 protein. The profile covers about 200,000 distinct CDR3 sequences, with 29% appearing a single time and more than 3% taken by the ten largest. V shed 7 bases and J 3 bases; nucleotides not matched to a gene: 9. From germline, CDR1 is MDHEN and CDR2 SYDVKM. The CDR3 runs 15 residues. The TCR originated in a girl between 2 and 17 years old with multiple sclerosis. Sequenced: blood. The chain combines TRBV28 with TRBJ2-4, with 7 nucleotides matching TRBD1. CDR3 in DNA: TGTGCCAGCACCACGGACAGGAGAAACAAAAACATTCAGTACTTC. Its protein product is CASTTDRRNKNIQYF. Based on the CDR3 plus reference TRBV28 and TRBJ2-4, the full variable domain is DVKVTQSSRYLVKRTGEKVFLECVQDMDHENMFWYRQDPGLGLRLIYFSYDVKMKEKGDIPEGYSVSREKKERFSLILESASTNQTSMYLCASTTDRRNKNIQYFGAGTRLSVL.